A single sample gave rise to the 13 T cell receptor beta chains below, sequenced in a study of blood T cell repertoires in COVID-19. Produced via immunoSEQ multiplex PCR; TCRdb's table is partial and in-frame only. Here the sample spans around 150,000 clones, 65% to 85% being singletons. The material sequenced was peripheral blood. These receptor sequences come from an elderly woman with active or convalescent COVID-19.

The count of this clone is one. The chain links TRBV15 to TRBJ2-7, with D uncertain. Trimming took off 3 bases at V and 2 bases at J, with 8 bases between the two ends. The CDR3 runs 13 residues. Germline CDR1 and CDR2: LNHNV and YYDKDF (reference sequence). DNA of the CDR3: TGTGCCACCAGCAGTCTCCAGACCTACGAGCAGTACTTC. It specifies CATSSLQTYEQYF.

The genes are TRBV6-8 and TRBJ2-7, with 8 bases identical to TRBD1. The V gene end was trimmed by 6 bases and the J gene end by 4 bases; junction bases not matched to a gene: 11. There are 15 residues in the CDR3. Looked up from germline, CDR1 is MNHGY and CDR2 is SAAAGT. CDR3 amino acids: CASSTQGGVSYEQYF. In nucleotides, the CDR3 is TGTGCCAGCAGCACACAGGGGGGAGTCTCGTACGAGCAGTACTTC.

The J gene is TRBJ2-7, the V gene TRBV20-1, with D tentatively TRBD1 (6 bases). CDR1 and CDR2 (germline): DFQATT, SNEGSKA (reference sequence). Deletions cut 6 bases from V and 3 bases from J, with 9 bases between. This CDR3 is 11 amino acids long. The CDR3 sequence is CSAGTHYEQYF. CDR3 bases: TGCAGTGCGGGGACACACTACGAGCAGTACTTC.

A few counts support this clone. The rearrangement joins TRBV19 to TRBJ1-2, with D tentatively TRBD1 (5 bases). The V end was cut by 4 bases, the J end by 8 bases, with 26 bases between. CDR3 length equals 17 residues. CDR1 is LNHDA, CDR2 SQIVND, per germline (reference sequence). Here the CDR3 DNA reads TGTGCCAGTAGTACGGATCCCCCCACATTGCGGGGGGAGGGCTACACCTTC. It codes for CASSTDPPTLRGEGYTF.

This clone was detected a few times. This chain uses TRBV3-1 (or the pseudogene TRBV3-2) with TRBJ2-2; the D gene is possibly TRBD1 (5 bases). Trimming pared 4 bases from V and 0 bases from J, leaving 12 bases between. Germline V gives CDR1 LGHDT, CDR2 YNNKEL (reference sequence). The CDR3 runs 16 residues. The CDR3: CASSPLRQSNTGELFF. CDR3 sequence (DNA): TGTGCCAGCAGCCCTTTAAGACAGTCGAACACCGGGGAGCTGTTTTTT.

In DNA form, the CDR3 reads TGTGCCAGCAGTTTCGGGTATGGCTACACCTTC. The encoded protein is CASSFGYGYTF. The chain joins TRBV6-2 or TRBV6-3 to TRBJ1-2; D is uncertain. CDR3 length: 11 residues. CDR1 MNHEY and CDR2 SVGEGT come from the germline V gene. The germline V and J ends were trimmed by 4 bases and 5 bases, with 5 bases remaining between them.

The rearrangement links TRBV4-3 to TRBJ1-5; no firm D call. Germline V gene sequence: CDR1 LGHNA, CDR2 YSLEER. The CDR3 is 15 amino acids. Trimming shortened V by 0 bases and J by 4 bases, and 10 bases separated the two germline ends. The CDR3 nucleotides are TGCGCCAGCAGCCAAGATAGCCGAGGGAATCAGCCCCAGCATTTT. It specifies CASSQDSRGNQPQHF.

The chain recombines TRBV6-2 or TRBV6-3 with TRBJ1-1; TRBD1 might be the D (5 bases). The germline V and J ends were trimmed by 2 bases and 6 bases, with 13 bases remaining between them. Germline V CDR1 and CDR2: MNHEY, SVGEGT. The CDR3 runs 14 residues. The CDR3 loop is CASSYEGGRAEAFF. The CDR3 region has the DNA TGTGCCAGCAGTTACGAGGGAGGCAGGGCTGAAGCTTTCTTT.

The V and J genes are TRBV12-3 or TRBV12-4 and TRBJ1-3; no reliable D call. With 3 bases removed from V and 6 bases from J, the gap between germline ends came to 6 bases. The CDR3 has 12 residues. The CDR3 DNA sequence: TGTGCCAGCAGTTTTGTCCTAAACACCATATATTTT. Translating it yields CASSFVLNTIYF.

The rearrangement links TRBV19 to TRBJ2-2; D remains ambiguous. Trimming cost V 5 bases and J 1 base, with 11 bases left between them. This CDR3 spans 15 amino acids. CDR1 is LNHDA, CDR2 SQIVND, per germline (reference sequence). CDR3: CASSRSDLNTGELFF. The CDR3 nucleotides read TGTGCCAGTAGTCGCAGCGATTTGAACACCGGGGAGCTGTTTTTT.

This clone showed up just once. The chain links TRBV6-2 or TRBV6-3 to TRBJ2-1; D might be TRBD1 (5 bases). Germline V CDR1 and CDR2: MNHEY, SVGEGT. The CDR3 length is 16 residues. Trimming took 0 bases from V and 4 from J, leaving 13 bases between them. CDR3 region: CASSYSSWGPYNEQFF. As DNA, the CDR3 is TGTGCCAGCAGTTACTCAAGCTGGGGCCCTTACAATGAGCAGTTCTTC.

The CDR3 reads CASSQLAGGQNEQFF. CDR3 DNA: TGTGCCAGCAGCCAACTAGCGGGGGGGCAAAATGAGCAGTTCTTC. This rearrangement joins TRBV6-2 or TRBV6-3 to TRBJ2-1; the match to TRBD2 covers 13 bases. Germline V lookup: CDR1 MNHEY, CDR2 SVGEGT. V shed 6 bases and J 7 bases; nucleotides not matched to a gene: 6. The CDR3 has 15 amino acids.

The CDR3 protein is CASSVAGPNTEAFF. As DNA, the CDR3 is TGTGCCAGCAGCGTAGCAGGCCCGAACACTGAAGCTTTCTTT. V usage is TRBV9 and J usage is TRBJ1-1; D unresolved. There are 14 residues in the CDR3. Trimming stripped 0 bases from V and 1 base from J, with 7 bases between. Germline assignment: CDR1 SGDLS and CDR2 YYNGEE.